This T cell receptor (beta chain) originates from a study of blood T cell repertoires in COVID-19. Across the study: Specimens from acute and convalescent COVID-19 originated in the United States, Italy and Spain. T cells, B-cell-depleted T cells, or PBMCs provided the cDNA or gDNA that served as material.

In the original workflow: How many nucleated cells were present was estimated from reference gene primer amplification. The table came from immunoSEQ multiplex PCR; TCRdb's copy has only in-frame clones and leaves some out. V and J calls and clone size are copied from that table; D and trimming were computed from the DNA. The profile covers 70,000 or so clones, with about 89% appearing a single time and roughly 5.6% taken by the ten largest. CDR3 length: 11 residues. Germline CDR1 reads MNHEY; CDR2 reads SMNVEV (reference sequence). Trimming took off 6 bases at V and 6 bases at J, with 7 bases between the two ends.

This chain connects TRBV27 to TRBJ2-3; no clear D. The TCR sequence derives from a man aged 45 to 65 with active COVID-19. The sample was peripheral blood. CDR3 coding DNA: TGTGCCAGCAGACTTAAGGATACGCAGTATTTT. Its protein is CASRLKDTQYF.